The T cell receptor beta chain described here comes from a study of shared clonotypes between healthy human individuals. This clone was found a few times. Splitting of each subset's genomic DNA was done evenly across several immunoSEQ plates. Unsorted PBMC DNA was run through sequencing on ten immunoSEQ deep assay plates. The assay was immunoSEQ multiplex PCR, and TCRdb's table has in-frame clones only and misses some. In the table there are 400,000 to 550,000 clones, 79% of which are singletons. V lost 5 bases and J lost 3; bases outside the gene matches: 3. The germline CDR1 and CDR2 sequences are SGHNT and YENEEA. CDR3 length equals 14 residues.

The chain recombines TRBV11-3 with TRBJ2-1; 8 bases are shared with TRBD2. The clonotype originates from a woman between 35 and 50 years old in good health. Some clones in this sample may be carry-over from other donors' samples. The sequenced sample consisted of PBMCs. CDR3 in amino acids: CASSLAGYYNEQFF. CDR3 nucleotide sequence: TGTGCCAGCAGCCTAGCGGGCTACTACAATGAGCAGTTCTTC.